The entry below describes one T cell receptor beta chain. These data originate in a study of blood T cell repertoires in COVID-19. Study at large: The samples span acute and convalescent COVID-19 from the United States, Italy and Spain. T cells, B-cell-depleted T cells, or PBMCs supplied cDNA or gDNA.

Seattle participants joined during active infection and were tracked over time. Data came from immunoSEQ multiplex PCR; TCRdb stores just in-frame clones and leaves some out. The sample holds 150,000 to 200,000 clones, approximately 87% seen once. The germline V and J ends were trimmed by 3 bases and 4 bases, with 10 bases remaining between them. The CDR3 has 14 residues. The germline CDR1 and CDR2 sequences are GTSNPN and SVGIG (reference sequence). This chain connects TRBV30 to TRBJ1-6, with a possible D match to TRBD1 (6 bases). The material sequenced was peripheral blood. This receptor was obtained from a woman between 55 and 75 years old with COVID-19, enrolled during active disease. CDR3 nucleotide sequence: TGTGCCTGGAGCTGGACAGATTATAATTCACCCCTCCACTTT. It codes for CAWSWTDYNSPLHF.